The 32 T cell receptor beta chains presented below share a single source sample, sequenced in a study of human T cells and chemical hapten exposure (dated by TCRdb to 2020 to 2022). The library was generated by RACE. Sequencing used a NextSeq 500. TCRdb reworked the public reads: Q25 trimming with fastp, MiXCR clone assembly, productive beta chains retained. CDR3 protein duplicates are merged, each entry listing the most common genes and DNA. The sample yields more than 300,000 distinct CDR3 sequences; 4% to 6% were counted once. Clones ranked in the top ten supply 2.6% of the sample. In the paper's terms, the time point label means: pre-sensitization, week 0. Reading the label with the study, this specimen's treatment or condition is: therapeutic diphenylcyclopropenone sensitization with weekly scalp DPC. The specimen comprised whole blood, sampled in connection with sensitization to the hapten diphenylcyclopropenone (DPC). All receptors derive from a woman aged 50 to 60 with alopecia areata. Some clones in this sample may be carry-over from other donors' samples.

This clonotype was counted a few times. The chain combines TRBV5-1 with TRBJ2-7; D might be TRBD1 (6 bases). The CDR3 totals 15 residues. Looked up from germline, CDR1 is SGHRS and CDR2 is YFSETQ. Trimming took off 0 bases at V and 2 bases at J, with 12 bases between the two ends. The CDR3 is CASSLEPGVTYEQYF. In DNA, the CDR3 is TGCGCCAGCAGCTTGGAGCCAGGGGTGACCTACGAGCAGTACTTC.

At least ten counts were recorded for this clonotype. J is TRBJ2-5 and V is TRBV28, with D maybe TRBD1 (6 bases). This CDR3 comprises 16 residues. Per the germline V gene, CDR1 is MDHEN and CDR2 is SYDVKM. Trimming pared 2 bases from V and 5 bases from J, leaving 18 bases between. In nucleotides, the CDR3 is TGTGCCAGCAGTTTACTACCGACAGGCGGTTTGGAGACCCAGTACTTC. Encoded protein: CASSLLPTGGLETQYF.

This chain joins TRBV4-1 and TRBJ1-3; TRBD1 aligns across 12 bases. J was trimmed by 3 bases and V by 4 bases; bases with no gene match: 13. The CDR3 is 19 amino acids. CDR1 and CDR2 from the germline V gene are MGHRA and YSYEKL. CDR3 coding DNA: TGCGCCAGCAGCCCCGATCCGGGACAGGGGGCTACTAGTGGAAACACCATATATTTT. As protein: CASSPDPGQGATSGNTIYF.

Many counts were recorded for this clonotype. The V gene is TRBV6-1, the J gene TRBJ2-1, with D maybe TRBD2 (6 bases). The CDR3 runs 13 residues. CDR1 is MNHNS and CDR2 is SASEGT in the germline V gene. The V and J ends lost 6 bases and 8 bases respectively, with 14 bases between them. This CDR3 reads CASSLFSGDEQFF. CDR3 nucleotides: TGTGCCAGCAGCCTGTTTTCGGGGGATGAGCAGTTCTTC.

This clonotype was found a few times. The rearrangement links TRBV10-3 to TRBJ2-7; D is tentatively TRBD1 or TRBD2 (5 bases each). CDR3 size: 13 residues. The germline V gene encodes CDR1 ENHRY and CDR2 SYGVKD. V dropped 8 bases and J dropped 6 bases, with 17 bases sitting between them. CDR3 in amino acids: CAIRTDWGTEQYF. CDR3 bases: TGTGCCATCCGGACGGATTGGGGGACCGAGCAGTACTTC.

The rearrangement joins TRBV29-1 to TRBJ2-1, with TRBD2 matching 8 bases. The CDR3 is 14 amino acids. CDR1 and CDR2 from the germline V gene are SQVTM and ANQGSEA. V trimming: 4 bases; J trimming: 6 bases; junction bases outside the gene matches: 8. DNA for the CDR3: TGCAGCGTTGGCGGGAAAACTAGCGGCAATGAGCAGTTCTTC. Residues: CSVGGKTSGNEQFF.

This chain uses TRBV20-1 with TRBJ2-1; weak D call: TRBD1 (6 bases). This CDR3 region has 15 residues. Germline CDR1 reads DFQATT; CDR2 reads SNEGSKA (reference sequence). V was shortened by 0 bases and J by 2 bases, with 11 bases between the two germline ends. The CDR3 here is CSARDWTETYNEQFF. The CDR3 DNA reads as TGCAGTGCTAGAGACTGGACAGAGACCTACAATGAGCAGTTCTTC.

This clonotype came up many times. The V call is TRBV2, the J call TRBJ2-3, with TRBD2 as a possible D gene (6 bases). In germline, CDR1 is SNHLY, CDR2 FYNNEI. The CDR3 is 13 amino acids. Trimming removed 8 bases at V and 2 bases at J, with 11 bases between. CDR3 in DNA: TGTGCCAGCGCGTCTAGCGTCACAGATACGCAGTATTTT. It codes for CASASSVTDTQYF.

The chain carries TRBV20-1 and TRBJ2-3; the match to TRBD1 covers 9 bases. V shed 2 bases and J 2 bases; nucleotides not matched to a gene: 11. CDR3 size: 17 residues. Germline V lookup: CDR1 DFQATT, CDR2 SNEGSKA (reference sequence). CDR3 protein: CSARPIQGAGDTDTQYF. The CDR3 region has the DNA TGCAGTGCTAGACCCATACAGGGGGCAGGCGACACAGATACGCAGTATTTT.

The CDR3 nucleotides are TGTGCCAGCTCACCACCGGGAGGGCCGGGTGAGCAGTTCTTC. It translates to CASSPPGGPGEQFF. The V call is TRBV18, the J call TRBJ2-1, with 7 bases fitting TRBD2. Per the germline V gene, CDR1 is KGHSH and CDR2 is LQKENI. CDR3 size: 14 residues. Unmatched junction bases numbered 5, after V lost 0 bases and J lost 9 bases.

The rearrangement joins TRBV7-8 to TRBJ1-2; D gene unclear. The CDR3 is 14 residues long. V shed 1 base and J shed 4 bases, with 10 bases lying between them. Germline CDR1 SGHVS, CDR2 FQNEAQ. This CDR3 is CASSLDTTRYGYTF. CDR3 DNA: TGTGCCAGCAGCTTAGATACGACCCGCTATGGCTACACCTTC.

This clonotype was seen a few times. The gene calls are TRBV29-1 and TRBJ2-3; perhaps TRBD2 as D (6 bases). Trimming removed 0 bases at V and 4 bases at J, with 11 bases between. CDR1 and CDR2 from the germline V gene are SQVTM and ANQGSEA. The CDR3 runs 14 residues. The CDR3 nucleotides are TGCAGCGTTGAAGATGGAGGGTTTGCAGATACGCAGTATTTT. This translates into CSVEDGGFADTQYF.

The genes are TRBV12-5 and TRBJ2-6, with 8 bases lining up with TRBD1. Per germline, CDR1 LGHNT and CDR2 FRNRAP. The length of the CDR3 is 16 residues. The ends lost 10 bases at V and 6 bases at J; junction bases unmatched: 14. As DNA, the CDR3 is TGTGCTAACGAGCAGGGGGCCCCGCTGGAGGCCAACGTCCTGACTTTC. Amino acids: CANEQGAPLEANVLTF. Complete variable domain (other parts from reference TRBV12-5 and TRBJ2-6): DARVTQTPRHKVTEMGQEVTMRCQPILGHNTVFWYRQTMMQGLELLAYFRNRAPLDDSGMPKDRFSAEMPDATLATLKIQPSEPRDSAVYFCANEQGAPLEANVLTFGAGSRLTVL.

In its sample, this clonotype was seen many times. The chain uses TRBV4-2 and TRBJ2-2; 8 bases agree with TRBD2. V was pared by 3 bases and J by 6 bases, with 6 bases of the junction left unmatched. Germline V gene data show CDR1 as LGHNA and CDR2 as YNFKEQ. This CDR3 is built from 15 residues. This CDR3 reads CASSQMTSEPGELFF. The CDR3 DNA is TGTGCCAGCAGCCAGATGACTAGCGAGCCCGGGGAGCTGTTTTTT.

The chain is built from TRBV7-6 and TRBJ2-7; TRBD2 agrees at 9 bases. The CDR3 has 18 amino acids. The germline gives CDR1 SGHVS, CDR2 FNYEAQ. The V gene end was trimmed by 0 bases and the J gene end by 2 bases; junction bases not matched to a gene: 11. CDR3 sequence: CASSLALSSGVQAYEQYF. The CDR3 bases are TGTGCCAGCAGCTTAGCGCTGTCTAGCGGGGTCCAAGCCTACGAGCAGTACTTC.

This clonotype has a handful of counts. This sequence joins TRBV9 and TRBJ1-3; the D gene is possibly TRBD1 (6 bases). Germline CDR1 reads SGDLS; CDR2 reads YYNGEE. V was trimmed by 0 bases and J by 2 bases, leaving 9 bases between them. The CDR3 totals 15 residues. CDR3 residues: CASSVGSGAGNTIYF. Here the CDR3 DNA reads TGTGCCAGCAGCGTAGGGTCAGGGGCTGGAAACACCATATATTTT.

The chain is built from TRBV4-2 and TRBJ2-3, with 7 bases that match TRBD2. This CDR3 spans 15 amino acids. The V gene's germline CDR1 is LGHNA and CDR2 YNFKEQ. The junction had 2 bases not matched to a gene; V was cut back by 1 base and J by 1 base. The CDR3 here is CASSQASGGTDTQYF. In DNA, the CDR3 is TGTGCCAGCAGCCAAGCTAGCGGAGGCACAGATACGCAGTATTTT.

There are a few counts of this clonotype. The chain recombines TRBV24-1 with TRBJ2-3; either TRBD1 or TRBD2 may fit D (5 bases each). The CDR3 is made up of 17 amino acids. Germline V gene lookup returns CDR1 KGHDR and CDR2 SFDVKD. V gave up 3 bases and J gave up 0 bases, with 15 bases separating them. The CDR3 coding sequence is TGTGCCACCAGTGATGGACTCGGGACCGCAAGCACAGATACGCAGTATTTT. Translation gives CATSDGLGTASTDTQYF.

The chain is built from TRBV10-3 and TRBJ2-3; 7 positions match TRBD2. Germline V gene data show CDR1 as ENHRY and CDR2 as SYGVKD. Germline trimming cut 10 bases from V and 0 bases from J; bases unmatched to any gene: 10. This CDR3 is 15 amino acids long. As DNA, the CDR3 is TGTGCCACTGTGGGCCATAGCGGGAGCACAGATACGCAGTATTTT. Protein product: CATVGHSGSTDTQYF.

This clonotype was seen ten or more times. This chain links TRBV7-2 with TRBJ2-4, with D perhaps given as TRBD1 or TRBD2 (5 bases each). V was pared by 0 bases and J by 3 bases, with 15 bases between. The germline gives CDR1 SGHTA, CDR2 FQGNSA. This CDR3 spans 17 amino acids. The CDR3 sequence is CASSLALGGIGKNIQYF. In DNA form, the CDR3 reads TGTGCCAGCAGCTTAGCGCTTGGGGGTATCGGCAAAAACATTCAGTACTTC.

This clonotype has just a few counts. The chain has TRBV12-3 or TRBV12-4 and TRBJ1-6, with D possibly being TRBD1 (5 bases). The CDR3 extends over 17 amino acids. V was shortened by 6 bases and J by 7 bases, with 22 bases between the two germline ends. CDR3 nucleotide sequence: TGTGCCAGCAGGCATTACCTCGGGACCGCCGGGAATTCACCCCTCCACTTT. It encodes CASRHYLGTAGNSPLHF.

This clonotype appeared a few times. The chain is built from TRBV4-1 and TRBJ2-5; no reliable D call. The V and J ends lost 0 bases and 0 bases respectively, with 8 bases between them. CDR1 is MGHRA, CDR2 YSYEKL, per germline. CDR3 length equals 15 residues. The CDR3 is CASSQDGMYQETQYF. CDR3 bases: TGCGCCAGCAGCCAAGACGGAATGTACCAAGAGACCCAGTACTTC.

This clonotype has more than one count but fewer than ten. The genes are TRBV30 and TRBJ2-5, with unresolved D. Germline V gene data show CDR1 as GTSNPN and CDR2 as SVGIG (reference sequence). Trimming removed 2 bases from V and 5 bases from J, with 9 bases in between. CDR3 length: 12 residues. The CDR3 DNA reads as TGTGCCTGGAGTTCCATTGCGGAGACCCAGTACTTC. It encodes CAWSSIAETQYF.

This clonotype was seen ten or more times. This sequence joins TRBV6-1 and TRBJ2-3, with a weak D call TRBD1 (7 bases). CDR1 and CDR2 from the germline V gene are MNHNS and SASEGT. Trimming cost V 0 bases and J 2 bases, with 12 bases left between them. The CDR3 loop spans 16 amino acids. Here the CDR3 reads CASSEAGGGLTDTQYF. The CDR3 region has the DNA TGTGCCAGCAGTGAAGCAGGAGGGGGCCTCACAGATACGCAGTATTTT.

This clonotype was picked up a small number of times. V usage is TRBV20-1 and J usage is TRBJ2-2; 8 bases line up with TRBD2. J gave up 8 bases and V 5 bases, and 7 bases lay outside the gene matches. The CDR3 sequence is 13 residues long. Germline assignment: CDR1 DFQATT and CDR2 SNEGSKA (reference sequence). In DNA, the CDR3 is TGCAGTGCTTCCGGGGGGGTACGAGGGGAGCTGTTTTTT. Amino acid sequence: CSASGGVRGELFF.

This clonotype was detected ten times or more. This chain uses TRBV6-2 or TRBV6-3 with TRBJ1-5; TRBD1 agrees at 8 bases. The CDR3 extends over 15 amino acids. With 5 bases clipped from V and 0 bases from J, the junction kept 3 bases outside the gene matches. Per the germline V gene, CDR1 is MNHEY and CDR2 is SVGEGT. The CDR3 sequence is CASSRGQGSNQPQHF. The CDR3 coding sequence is TGTGCCAGCAGTCGTGGACAGGGTAGCAATCAGCCCCAGCATTTT.

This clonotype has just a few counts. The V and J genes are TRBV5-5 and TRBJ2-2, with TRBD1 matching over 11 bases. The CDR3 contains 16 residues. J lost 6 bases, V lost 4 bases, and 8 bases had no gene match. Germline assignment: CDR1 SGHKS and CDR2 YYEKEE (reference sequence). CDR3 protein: CASSPLSGQGAGELFF. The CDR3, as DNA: TGTGCCAGCAGCCCTCTGTCGGGACAGGGGGCCGGGGAGCTGTTTTTT.

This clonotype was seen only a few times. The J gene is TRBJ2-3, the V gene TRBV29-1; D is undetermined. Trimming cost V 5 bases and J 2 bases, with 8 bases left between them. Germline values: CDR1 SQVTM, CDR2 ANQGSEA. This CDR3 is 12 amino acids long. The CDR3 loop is CSVLRLTDTQYF. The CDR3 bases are TGCAGCGTTTTGCGGCTCACAGATACGCAGTATTTT.

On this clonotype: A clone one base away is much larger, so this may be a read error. CDR3 sequence reads: CASSLDRFVGSEQYF. CDR3 sequence (DNA): TGTGCCAGCAGCTTAGACCGTTTTGTCGGGAGCGAGCAGTACTTC. The V and J genes are TRBV7-9 and TRBJ2-7, with TRBD2 as a possible D gene (6 bases). Deletions cut 1 base from V and 6 bases from J, with 16 bases between. Germline CDR1 and CDR2: SEHNR and FQNEAQ (reference sequence). This CDR3 has 15 residues.

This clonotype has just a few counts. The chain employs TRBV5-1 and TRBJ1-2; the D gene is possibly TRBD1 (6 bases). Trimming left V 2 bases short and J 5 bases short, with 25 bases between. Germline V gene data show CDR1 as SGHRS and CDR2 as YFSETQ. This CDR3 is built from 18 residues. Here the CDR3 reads CASSLRSRTALMSYGYTF. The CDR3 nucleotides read TGCGCCAGCAGCTTAAGGTCACGGACAGCCTTAATGTCTTATGGCTACACCTTC.

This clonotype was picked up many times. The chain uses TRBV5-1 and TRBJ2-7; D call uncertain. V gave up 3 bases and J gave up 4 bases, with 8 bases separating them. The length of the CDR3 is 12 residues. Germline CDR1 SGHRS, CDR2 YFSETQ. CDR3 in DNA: TGCGCCAGCAGCTCGGACGGGTACGAGCAGTACTTC. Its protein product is CASSSDGYEQYF.

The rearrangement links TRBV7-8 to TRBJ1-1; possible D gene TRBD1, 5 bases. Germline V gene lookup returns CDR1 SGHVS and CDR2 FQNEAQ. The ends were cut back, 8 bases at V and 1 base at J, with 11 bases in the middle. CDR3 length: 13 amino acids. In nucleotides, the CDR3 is TGTGCCAGCCTTCGGGGACCGAACACTGAAGCTTTCTTT. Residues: CASLRGPNTEAFF.